Listed below are T cell receptor beta chains from one sample, sequenced in a study of blood T cell repertoires in COVID-19. Sequencing was performed with immunoSEQ multiplex PCR; in TCRdb, only in-frame clones are kept and a portion is missing. The sample records 400,000 to 450,000 clones, around 89% being singletons. The sequencing input was PBMCs or T cells enriched from blood (not recorded which). These receptors all come from a man aged 30 to 39 who had recovered from COVID-19. CDR3s include the opening cysteine and the closing phenylalanine or tryptophan. Fields, in order: CDR3 length, V gene, clone size, J gene, D gene, CDR3 DNA, CDR3 protein. A D gene is named only where the DNA matches it firmly. Clone size is stated in some rows and not others, as once, few, many or a class when expanded.

CDR3 length: 13; V gene: TRBV5-1; clone size: .; J gene: TRBJ1-5; D gene: .; CDR3 DNA: TGCGCCAGCAGCCCGACGGGATATCAGCCCCAGCATTTT; CDR3 protein: CASSPTGYQPQHF
CDR3 length: 15; V gene: TRBV7-2; clone size: .; J gene: TRBJ1-2; D gene: TRBD1; CDR3 DNA: TGTGCCAGCAGCTTATACCAGGGGGCTCTCTCTGGCTACACCTTC; CDR3 protein: CASSLYQGALSGYTF
CDR3 length: 16; V gene: TRBV12-5; clone size: .; J gene: TRBJ2-3; D gene: .; CDR3 DNA: TGTGCTAGTGGTCTCAACCGCCTCAGACTCACAGATACGCAGTATTTT; CDR3 protein: CASGLNRLRLTDTQYF
CDR3 length: 14; V gene: TRBV5-1; clone size: .; J gene: TRBJ1-2; D gene: .; CDR3 DNA: TGCGCCAGCAGCTTGGACAGGGTCAGCTATGGCTACACCTTC; CDR3 protein: CASSLDRVSYGYTF
CDR3 length: 16; V gene: TRBV19; clone size: .; J gene: TRBJ1-5; D gene: .; CDR3 DNA: TGTGCCAGTAGTATAGATATTAGGAGTCGGGGTCAGCCCCAGCATTTT; CDR3 protein: CASSIDIRSRGQPQHF
CDR3 length: 15; V gene: TRBV10-3; clone size: .; J gene: TRBJ2-7; D gene: TRBD2; CDR3 DNA: TGTGCCATCAGTGAGTCCATTTCGGGAGGCGGCGAGCAGTACTTC; CDR3 protein: CAISESISGGGEQYF
CDR3 length: 15; V gene: TRBV5-5; clone size: .; J gene: TRBJ1-1; D gene: TRBD1; CDR3 DNA: TGTGCCAGCAGCCCAAGGGGGCAGGGGGGCACTGAAGCTTTCTTT; CDR3 protein: CASSPRGQGGTEAFF
CDR3 length: 16; V gene: TRBV6-2/TRBV6-3; clone size: .; J gene: TRBJ1-1; D gene: .; CDR3 DNA: TGTGCCAGCAGTTACATAATCGGGGTTGGGAGCACTGAAGCTTTCTTT; CDR3 protein: CASSYIIGVGSTEAFF
CDR3 length: 15; V gene: TRBV5-1; clone size: .; J gene: TRBJ1-1; D gene: TRBD1; CDR3 DNA: TGCGCCAGCAGCTTCGCCGGACAGGGGTACACTGAAGCTTTCTTT; CDR3 protein: CASSFAGQGYTEAFF
CDR3 length: 17; V gene: TRBV18; clone size: .; J gene: TRBJ2-6; D gene: .; CDR3 DNA: TGTGCCAGCTCCCCAAACAGACTAGGACCTGGGGCCAACGTCCTGACTTTC; CDR3 protein: CASSPNRLGPGANVLTF
CDR3 length: 13; V gene: TRBV24-1; clone size: .; J gene: TRBJ2-1; D gene: .; CDR3 DNA: TGTGCCACCCGAAGGGGTGGGGACAATGAGCAGTTCTTC; CDR3 protein: CATRRGGDNEQFF
CDR3 length: 15; V gene: TRBV5-4; clone size: few; J gene: TRBJ2-2; D gene: TRBD2; CDR3 DNA: TGTGCCAGCAGCTGGACTAGCGGTTACACCGGGGAGCTGTTTTTT; CDR3 protein: CASSWTSGYTGELFF
CDR3 length: 16; V gene: TRBV7-9; clone size: .; J gene: TRBJ1-3; D gene: .; CDR3 DNA: TGTGCCAGCAGCCCACGGGGGGCCTCCTCTGGAAACACCATATATTTT; CDR3 protein: CASSPRGASSGNTIYF
CDR3 length: 14; V gene: TRBV11-2; clone size: .; J gene: TRBJ2-7; D gene: .; CDR3 DNA: TGTGCCAGCAGCCTTGTACTAGTAGGTCACGAGCAGTACTTC; CDR3 protein: CASSLVLVGHEQYF
CDR3 length: 13; V gene: TRBV24-1; clone size: .; J gene: TRBJ2-3; D gene: .; CDR3 DNA: TGTGCCACTGGAGGAGAGAGCACAGATACGCAGTATTTT; CDR3 protein: CATGGESTDTQYF
CDR3 length: 13; V gene: TRBV19; clone size: .; J gene: TRBJ2-4; D gene: TRBD2; CDR3 DNA: TGTGCCAGTAGACCTCTAGCGGGAGGGGTTCAGTACTTC; CDR3 protein: CASRPLAGGVQYF
CDR3 length: 17; V gene: TRBV2; clone size: many; J gene: TRBJ1-6; D gene: TRBD1; CDR3 DNA: TGTGCCAGCAGTGTTGAACCGGGACAGCTTAGGGATTCACCCCTCCACTTT; CDR3 protein: CASSVEPGQLRDSPLHF
CDR3 length: 17; V gene: TRBV19; clone size: .; J gene: TRBJ1-2; D gene: TRBD1; CDR3 DNA: TGTGCCAGTAGTACCCCCGGGACAGGGCCATTATTGGGTGGCTACACCTTC; CDR3 protein: CASSTPGTGPLLGGYTF
CDR3 length: 13; V gene: TRBV7-2; clone size: .; J gene: TRBJ2-1; D gene: TRBD1; CDR3 DNA: TGTGCCAGCAGCTTACCCGGGACAGCGGAGCAGTTCTTC; CDR3 protein: CASSLPGTAEQFF
CDR3 length: 18; V gene: TRBV24-1; clone size: .; J gene: TRBJ2-5; D gene: TRBD2; CDR3 DNA: TGTGCCACCAGTCAGACTCCTAGCGGGAGCACCCCACGGGAGACCCAGTACTTC; CDR3 protein: CATSQTPSGSTPRETQYF
CDR3 length: 18; V gene: TRBV3-1/TRBV3-2; clone size: .; J gene: TRBJ2-7; D gene: TRBD2; CDR3 DNA: TGTGCCAGCAGCCCTACGGTTAGCGGGCCGCCGCCTTCCTACGAGCAGTACTTC; CDR3 protein: CASSPTVSGPPPSYEQYF
CDR3 length: 12; V gene: TRBV15; clone size: once; J gene: TRBJ1-1; D gene: .; CDR3 DNA: TGTGCCACCAGCGCCCTTGGCAGGGAAGCTTTCTTT; CDR3 protein: CATSALGREAFF
CDR3 length: 15; V gene: TRBV2; clone size: .; J gene: TRBJ2-5; D gene: TRBD2; CDR3 DNA: TGTGCCAGCGGGGGGCAGGGACTAGCGGCCCGGACCCAGTACTTC; CDR3 protein: CASGGQGLAARTQYF
CDR3 length: 15; V gene: TRBV3-1/TRBV3-2; clone size: .; J gene: TRBJ2-2; D gene: TRBD2; CDR3 DNA: TGTGCCAGCAGCCAAGATACTAGCGGGAGTGGGGAGCTGTTTTTT; CDR3 protein: CASSQDTSGSGELFF
CDR3 length: 16; V gene: TRBV5-1; clone size: .; J gene: TRBJ2-3; D gene: TRBD1; CDR3 DNA: TGCGCCAGCAGCCTAACAACGTCAGGGGGAGCAGATACGCAGTATTTT; CDR3 protein: CASSLTTSGGADTQYF
CDR3 length: 15; V gene: TRBV4-1; clone size: .; J gene: TRBJ1-5; D gene: .; CDR3 DNA: TGCGCCAGCAGCCAATGGACAGATAGCAATCAGCCCCAGCATTTT; CDR3 protein: CASSQWTDSNQPQHF
CDR3 length: 17; V gene: TRBV9; clone size: .; J gene: TRBJ2-1; D gene: .; CDR3 DNA: TGTGCCAGCAGCGTAGGGGAGATCCGGTGGGGTATGAATGAGCAGTTCTTC; CDR3 protein: CASSVGEIRWGMNEQFF
CDR3 length: 14; V gene: TRBV30; clone size: .; J gene: TRBJ2-7; D gene: TRBD1; CDR3 DNA: TGTGCCTGGACCGGGACAGGGGGCTCCTACGAGCAGTACTTC; CDR3 protein: CAWTGTGGSYEQYF
CDR3 length: 15; V gene: TRBV28; clone size: few; J gene: TRBJ1-4; D gene: .; CDR3 DNA: TGTGCCAGCAGGAGTGTGTCCGAGGGATCTGAAAAACTGTTTTTT; CDR3 protein: CASRSVSEGSEKLFF
CDR3 length: 14; V gene: TRBV5-4; clone size: .; J gene: TRBJ1-2; D gene: TRBD1; CDR3 DNA: TGTGCCAGCAGAATCGGGACAGACAACTATGGCTACACCTTC; CDR3 protein: CASRIGTDNYGYTF
CDR3 length: 13; V gene: TRBV24-1; clone size: .; J gene: TRBJ2-7; D gene: .; CDR3 DNA: TGTGCCACCAGTGAGGGGGCTAGCTACGAGCAGTACTTC; CDR3 protein: CATSEGASYEQYF
CDR3 length: 15; V gene: TRBV7-6; clone size: .; J gene: TRBJ1-4; D gene: .; CDR3 DNA: TGTGCCAGCAGCTTAGCGCTCGGAGCTAATGAAAAACTGTTTTTT; CDR3 protein: CASSLALGANEKLFF
CDR3 length: 15; V gene: TRBV7-2; clone size: .; J gene: TRBJ2-1; D gene: TRBD2; CDR3 DNA: TGTGCCAGCAGCTTCGGGACTAGCGGATACAATGAGCAGTTCTTC; CDR3 protein: CASSFGTSGYNEQFF
CDR3 length: 13; V gene: TRBV30; clone size: .; J gene: TRBJ2-1; D gene: TRBD2; CDR3 DNA: TGTGCCCGATCTAGCGGGAGGGCCGGTGAGCAGTTCTTC; CDR3 protein: CARSSGRAGEQFF
CDR3 length: 15; V gene: TRBV24-1; clone size: .; J gene: TRBJ1-4; D gene: .; CDR3 DNA: TGTGCCACCAGTGAATCAGGACAGATTAATGAAAAACTGTTTTTT; CDR3 protein: CATSESGQINEKLFF
CDR3 length: 12; V gene: TRBV10-3; clone size: .; J gene: TRBJ2-3; D gene: TRBD1; CDR3 DNA: TGTGCCTCACAGGGGTATACAGATACGCAGTATTTT; CDR3 protein: CASQGYTDTQYF
CDR3 length: 15; V gene: TRBV5-1; clone size: once; J gene: TRBJ2-2; D gene: TRBD2; CDR3 DNA: TGCGCCAGCTTTGGAGCGGGAGGGCCCACCGGGGAGCTGTTTTTT; CDR3 protein: CASFGAGGPTGELFF
CDR3 length: 14; V gene: TRBV5-1; clone size: .; J gene: TRBJ2-3; D gene: TRBD2; CDR3 DNA: TGCGCCAGCAGCTTGGGCGGGGGTGCAGAGACGCAGTATTTT; CDR3 protein: CASSLGGGAETQYF
CDR3 length: 15; V gene: TRBV3-1/TRBV3-2; clone size: .; J gene: TRBJ2-7; D gene: TRBD2; CDR3 DNA: TGTGCCAGCAGCCCGAGGACTAGCGGGAGCCACGAGCAGTACTTC; CDR3 protein: CASSPRTSGSHEQYF
CDR3 length: 14; V gene: TRBV7-3; clone size: .; J gene: TRBJ2-5; D gene: .; CDR3 DNA: TGTGCCAGCAGCTTAATGGGGGGTCTGGAGACCCAGTACTTC; CDR3 protein: CASSLMGGLETQYF